A selection of T cell receptor beta chains follows, all from one sample in a study of blood T cells in healthy people across ages. TCRdb reprocessed the 5' RACE reads via MiXCR and lists one record per CDR3 protein. The table has over 500,000 distinct CDR3 sequences, approximately 52% seen once. The sequenced sample consisted of blood. Receptors originate from a woman older than 75 in good health. Both conserved end residues are part of each CDR3. The order of the fields is clone size, V gene, D gene, J gene, CDR3 protein, CDR3 DNA. The D gene is left open where the match is weak. A row's size may be missing; if present it is once, few, many or a size class.

abundance: -
v_gene: TRBV3-1
d_gene: -
j_gene: TRBJ2-5
CDR3aa: CASSRKPLSLWKYF
CDR3nt: TGTGCCAGCAGCCGTAAGCCCCTCAGCCTTTGGAAGTACTTC

abundance: -
v_gene: TRBV11-2
d_gene: -
j_gene: TRBJ1-2
CDR3aa: CASSLDGTDDTF
CDR3nt: TGTGCCAGCAGCTTAGATGGGACCGACGACACCTTC

abundance: many
v_gene: TRBV25-1
d_gene: TRBD2
j_gene: TRBJ2-1
CDR3aa: CASKPTGTSGRKEQFF
CDR3nt: TGTGCCAGCAAACCTACCGGGACTAGCGGGAGAAAGGAGCAGTTCTTC

abundance: -
v_gene: TRBV29-1
d_gene: -
j_gene: TRBJ2-1
CDR3aa: CSARAGASYNEQFF
CDR3nt: TGCAGCGCCCGTGCAGGGGCTTCCTACAATGAGCAGTTCTTC

abundance: -
v_gene: TRBV27
d_gene: -
j_gene: TRBJ2-2
CDR3aa: CASSPGPHVGELFF
CDR3nt: TGTGCCAGCAGTCCCGGGCCTCACGTCGGGGAGCTGTTTTTT

abundance: once
v_gene: TRBV29-1
d_gene: -
j_gene: TRBJ1-5
CDR3aa: CSVVVGGNQPQHF
CDR3nt: TGCAGCGTTGTGGTGGGGGGCAATCAGCCCCAGCATTTT

abundance: many
v_gene: TRBV4-2
d_gene: -
j_gene: TRBJ2-1
CDR3aa: CASSLWGREQFF
CDR3nt: TGTGCCAGCAGCCTGTGGGGACGCGAGCAGTTCTTC

abundance: -
v_gene: TRBV7-7
d_gene: TRBD2
j_gene: TRBJ2-5
CDR3aa: CASSSTASGSGTQYF
CDR3nt: TGTGCTAGCAGCTCAACGGCTAGCGGGAGTGGGACCCAGTACTTC

abundance: few
v_gene: TRBV7-3
d_gene: TRBD1
j_gene: TRBJ2-7
CDR3aa: CASSLTLSGGGEQYF
CDR3nt: TGTGCCAGCAGCTTAACCCTTTCAGGGGGTGGTGAGCAGTACTTC

abundance: -
v_gene: TRBV21-1
d_gene: -
j_gene: TRBJ1-5
CDR3aa: CASSKLRNQPQHF
CDR3nt: TGTGCCAGCAGCAAATTACGCAATCAGCCCCAGCATTTT

abundance: many
v_gene: TRBV5-1
d_gene: TRBD1
j_gene: TRBJ2-7
CDR3aa: CASSLGTGYHSEQYF
CDR3nt: TGCGCCAGCAGCTTGGGGACAGGGTATCACAGCGAGCAGTACTTC

abundance: many
v_gene: TRBV20-1
d_gene: -
j_gene: TRBJ2-3
CDR3aa: CSATWTPSTDTQYF
CDR3nt: TGCAGTGCTACCTGGACACCTAGCACAGATACGCAGTATTTT

abundance: many
v_gene: TRBV12-3/TRBV12-4
d_gene: -
j_gene: TRBJ1-6
CDR3aa: CASSRQKSYNSPLHF
CDR3nt: TGTGCCAGCAGTCGACAGAAGTCCTATAATTCACCCCTCCACTTT

abundance: many
v_gene: TRBV20-1
d_gene: TRBD2
j_gene: TRBJ2-1
CDR3aa: CSARDGTSGGHEQFF
CDR3nt: TGCAGTGCTAGAGATGGGACTAGCGGAGGCCATGAGCAGTTCTTC

abundance: -
v_gene: TRBV12-1
d_gene: -
j_gene: TRBJ2-1
CDR3aa: CASSFTGRRCNEQFF
CDR3nt: TGTGCCAGCAGCTTTACAGGGAGGAGGTGCAATGAGCAGTTCTTC

abundance: -
v_gene: TRBV6-1
d_gene: -
j_gene: TRBJ2-2
CDR3aa: CASRIDGGELFF
CDR3nt: TGTGCCAGCAGGATAGACGGTGGGGAGCTGTTTTTT

abundance: -
v_gene: TRBV2
d_gene: -
j_gene: TRBJ2-7
CDR3aa: CASTEGLHRMSQYF
CDR3nt: TGTGCCAGCACCGAAGGCCTTCACAGGATGTCCCAGTACTTC

abundance: -
v_gene: TRBV27
d_gene: TRBD1
j_gene: TRBJ2-7
CDR3aa: CASSLTGTGSSYEQYF
CDR3nt: TGTGCCAGCAGTCTTACAGGGACAGGGAGCTCCTACGAGCAGTACTTC

abundance: few
v_gene: TRBV20-1
d_gene: -
j_gene: TRBJ2-5
CDR3aa: CSARMRLNQETQYF
CDR3nt: TGCAGTGCTAGAATGCGGCTCAACCAAGAGACCCAGTACTTC

abundance: -
v_gene: TRBV19
d_gene: -
j_gene: TRBJ2-2
CDR3aa: CASSPLVGFDTGELFF
CDR3nt: TGTGCCAGTAGTCCCCTCGTGGGATTCGACACCGGGGAGCTGTTTTTT

abundance: -
v_gene: TRBV2
d_gene: TRBD1
j_gene: TRBJ1-2
CDR3aa: CASSEGGGAGYGYTF
CDR3nt: TGTGCCAGCAGTGAAGGAGGGGGCGCTGGCTATGGCTACACCTTC

abundance: -
v_gene: TRBV2
d_gene: -
j_gene: TRBJ2-5
CDR3aa: CASSTGQQVQETQYF
CDR3nt: TGTGCCAGCAGTACCGGCCAACAGGTCCAAGAGACCCAGTACTTC

abundance: -
v_gene: TRBV3-1
d_gene: -
j_gene: TRBJ2-1
CDR3aa: CASSQGWNLAAYNEQFF
CDR3nt: TGTGCCAGCAGCCAAGGGTGGAACTTGGCCGCCTACAATGAGCAGTTCTTC

abundance: -
v_gene: TRBV12-3/TRBV12-4
d_gene: -
j_gene: TRBJ1-1
CDR3aa: CASERRKCMNTEAFF
CDR3nt: TGTGCCAGCGAACGCAGGAAATGCATGAACACTGAAGCTTTCTTT

abundance: -
v_gene: TRBV7-9
d_gene: -
j_gene: TRBJ1-4
CDR3aa: CASSLGPSNEKLFF
CDR3nt: TGTGCCAGCAGCTTAGGGCCTTCTAATGAAAAACTGTTTTTT

abundance: -
v_gene: TRBV25-1
d_gene: TRBD1
j_gene: TRBJ1-2
CDR3aa: CASSASGTGYSPGYTF
CDR3nt: TGTGCCAGCAGTGCGTCCGGGACAGGGTATAGCCCTGGCTACACCTTC

abundance: many
v_gene: TRBV10-3
d_gene: -
j_gene: TRBJ2-5
CDR3aa: CAIRGDPKETQYF
CDR3nt: TGTGCCATCAGAGGGGACCCGAAGGAGACCCAGTACTTC

abundance: -
v_gene: TRBV10-3
d_gene: -
j_gene: TRBJ1-2
CDR3aa: CASSESTADGYTF
CDR3nt: TGTGCCAGCAGTGAGTCGACCGCGGATGGCTACACCTTC

abundance: many
v_gene: TRBV7-9
d_gene: -
j_gene: TRBJ2-1
CDR3aa: CASSPMWYNGQFF
CDR3nt: TGTGCCAGCAGCCCAATGTGGTACAATGGTCAGTTCTTC

abundance: -
v_gene: TRBV20-1
d_gene: TRBD2
j_gene: TRBJ2-3
CDR3aa: CSAWTSGSGTDTQYF
CDR3nt: TGCAGTGCTTGGACTAGCGGGAGCGGTACAGATACGCAGTATTTT

abundance: -
v_gene: TRBV12-3/TRBV12-4
d_gene: -
j_gene: TRBJ2-3
CDR3aa: CASSPDGGRGDTQYF
CDR3nt: TGTGCCAGCAGTCCAGACGGGGGGCGCGGAGATACGCAGTATTTT

abundance: many
v_gene: TRBV10-3
d_gene: -
j_gene: TRBJ1-4
CDR3aa: CAIKDSPQEKLFF
CDR3nt: TGTGCCATCAAGGACAGCCCGCAGGAAAAACTGTTTTTT

abundance: -
v_gene: TRBV12-3/TRBV12-4
d_gene: -
j_gene: TRBJ1-4
CDR3aa: CASYDGEKLFF
CDR3nt: TGTGCCAGCTACGACGGGGAAAAACTGTTTTTT

abundance: -
v_gene: TRBV28
d_gene: -
j_gene: TRBJ2-3
CDR3aa: CASSSLRGQANTQYF
CDR3nt: TGTGCCAGCAGTTCCCTGCGTGGGCAGGCTAATACGCAGTATTTT

abundance: -
v_gene: TRBV5-1
d_gene: -
j_gene: TRBJ2-5
CDR3aa: CASSRDTGAYNEQYF
CDR3nt: TGCGCCAGCAGCCGCGACACGGGGGCCTACAATGAGCAGTACTTC